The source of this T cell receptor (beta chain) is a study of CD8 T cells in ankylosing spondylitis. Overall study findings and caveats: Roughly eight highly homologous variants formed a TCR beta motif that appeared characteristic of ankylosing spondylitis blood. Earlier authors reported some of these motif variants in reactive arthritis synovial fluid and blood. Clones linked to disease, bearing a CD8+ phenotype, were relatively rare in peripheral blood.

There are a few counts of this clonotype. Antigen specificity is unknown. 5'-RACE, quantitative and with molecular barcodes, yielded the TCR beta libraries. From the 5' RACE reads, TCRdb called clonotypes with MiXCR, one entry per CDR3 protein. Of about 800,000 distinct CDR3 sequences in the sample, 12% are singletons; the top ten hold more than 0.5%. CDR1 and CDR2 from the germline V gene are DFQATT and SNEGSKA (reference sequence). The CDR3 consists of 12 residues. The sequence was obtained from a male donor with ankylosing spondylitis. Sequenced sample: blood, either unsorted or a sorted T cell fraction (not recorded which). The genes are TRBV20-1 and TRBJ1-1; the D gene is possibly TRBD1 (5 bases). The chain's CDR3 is CRPGTMNTEAFF. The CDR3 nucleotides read TGCAGACCCGGGACCATGAACACTGAAGCTTTCTTT.